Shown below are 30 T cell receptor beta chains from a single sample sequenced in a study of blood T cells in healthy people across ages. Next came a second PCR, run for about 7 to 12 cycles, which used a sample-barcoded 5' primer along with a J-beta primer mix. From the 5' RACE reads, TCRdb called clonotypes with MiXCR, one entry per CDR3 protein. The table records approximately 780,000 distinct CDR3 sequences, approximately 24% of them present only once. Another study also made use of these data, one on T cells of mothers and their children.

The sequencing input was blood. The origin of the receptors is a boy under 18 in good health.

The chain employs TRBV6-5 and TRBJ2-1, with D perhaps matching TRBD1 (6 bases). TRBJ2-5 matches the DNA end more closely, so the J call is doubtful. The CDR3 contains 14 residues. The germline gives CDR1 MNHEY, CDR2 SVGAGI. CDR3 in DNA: TGTGCCAGCAGTCCTAAACAGGGTACAGAGACCCAGTACTTC. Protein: CASSPKQGTETQYF.

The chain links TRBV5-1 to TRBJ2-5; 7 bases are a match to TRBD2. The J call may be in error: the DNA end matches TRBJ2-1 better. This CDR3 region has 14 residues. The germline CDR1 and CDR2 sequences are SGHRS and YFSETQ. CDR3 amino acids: CASSLVGGVDEQFF. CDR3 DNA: TGCGCCAGCAGCTTGGTGGGAGGGGTCGATGAGCAGTTCTTC.

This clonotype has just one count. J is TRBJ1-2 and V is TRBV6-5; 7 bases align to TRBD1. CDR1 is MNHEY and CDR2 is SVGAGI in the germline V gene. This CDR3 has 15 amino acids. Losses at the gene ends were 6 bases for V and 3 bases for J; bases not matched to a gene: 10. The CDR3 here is CASSRGQMGDYGYTF. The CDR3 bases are TGTGCCAGCAGCCGGGGACAGATGGGAGACTATGGCTACACCTTC.

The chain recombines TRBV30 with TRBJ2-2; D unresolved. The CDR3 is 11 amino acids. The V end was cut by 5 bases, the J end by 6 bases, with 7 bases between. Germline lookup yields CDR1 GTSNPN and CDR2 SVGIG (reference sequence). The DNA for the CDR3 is TGTGCCTGGGGATACTCCGGGGAGCTGTTTTTT. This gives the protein CAWGYSGELFF.

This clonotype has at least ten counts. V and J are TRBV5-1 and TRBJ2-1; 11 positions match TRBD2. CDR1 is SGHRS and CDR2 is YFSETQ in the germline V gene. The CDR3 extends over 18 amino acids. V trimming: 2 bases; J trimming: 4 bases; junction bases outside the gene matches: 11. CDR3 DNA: TGCGCCAGCAGCTTAATAGGGGAAGGGACTAGCGGATACAATGAGCAGTTCTTC. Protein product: CASSLIGEGTSGYNEQFF.

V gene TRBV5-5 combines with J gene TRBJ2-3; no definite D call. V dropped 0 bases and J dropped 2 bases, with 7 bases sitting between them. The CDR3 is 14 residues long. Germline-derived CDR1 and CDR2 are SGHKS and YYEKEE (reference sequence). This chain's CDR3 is CASSLEESTDTQYF. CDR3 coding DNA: TGTGCCAGCAGCTTGGAAGAATCCACAGATACGCAGTATTTT.

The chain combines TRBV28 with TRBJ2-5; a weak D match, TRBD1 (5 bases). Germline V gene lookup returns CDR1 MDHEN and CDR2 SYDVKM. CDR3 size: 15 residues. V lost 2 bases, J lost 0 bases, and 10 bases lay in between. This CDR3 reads CASSLRTTYQETQYF. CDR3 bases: TGTGCCAGCAGTTTAAGGACAACGTACCAAGAGACCCAGTACTTC.

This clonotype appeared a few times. CDR3 nucleotide sequence: TGCGCCAGCAGCTTACAGGGGGCTAACTATGAGCAGTTCTTC. It translates to CASSLQGANYEQFF. The chain recombines TRBV5-1 with TRBJ2-5, with 9 bases aligning to TRBD1. The assigned J gene may be wrong: the sequence end matches TRBJ2-1 better. Per the germline V gene, CDR1 is SGHRS and CDR2 is YFSETQ. The CDR3 sequence is 14 residues long.

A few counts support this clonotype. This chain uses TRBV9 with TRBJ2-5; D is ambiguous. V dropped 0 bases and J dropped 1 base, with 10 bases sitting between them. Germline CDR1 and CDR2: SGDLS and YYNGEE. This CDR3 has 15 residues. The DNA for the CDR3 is TGTGCCAGCAGCGTAGCTGTCAGAACCCAAGAGACCCAGTACTTC. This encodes CASSVAVRTQETQYF.

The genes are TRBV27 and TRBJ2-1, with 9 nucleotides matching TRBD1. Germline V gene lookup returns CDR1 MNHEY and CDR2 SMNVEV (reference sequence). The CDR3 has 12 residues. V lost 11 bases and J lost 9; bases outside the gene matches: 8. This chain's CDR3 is CAARTGAGEQFF. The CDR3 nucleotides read TGTGCCGCCCGGACAGGGGCAGGTGAGCAGTTCTTC.

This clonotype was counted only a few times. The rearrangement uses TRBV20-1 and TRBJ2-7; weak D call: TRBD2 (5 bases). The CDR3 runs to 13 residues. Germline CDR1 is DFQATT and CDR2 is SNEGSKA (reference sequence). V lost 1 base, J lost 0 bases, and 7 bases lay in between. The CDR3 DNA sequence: TGCAGTGCTAGAGGAGCGGACTCCTACGAGCAGTACTTC. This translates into CSARGADSYEQYF.

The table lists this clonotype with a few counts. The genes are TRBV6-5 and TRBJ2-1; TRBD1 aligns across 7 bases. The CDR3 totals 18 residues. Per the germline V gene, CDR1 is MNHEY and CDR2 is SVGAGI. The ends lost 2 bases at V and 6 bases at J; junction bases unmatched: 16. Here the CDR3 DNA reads TGTGCCAGCAGTTACACGACAGGGCTAAATTCCCAAGGCAATGAGCAGTTCTTC. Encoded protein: CASSYTTGLNSQGNEQFF.

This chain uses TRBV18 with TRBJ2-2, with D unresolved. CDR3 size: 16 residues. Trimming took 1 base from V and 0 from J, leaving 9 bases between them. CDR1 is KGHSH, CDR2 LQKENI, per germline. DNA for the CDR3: TGTGCCAGCTCACCACGAGCCGGCTCGAACACCGGGGAGCTGTTTTTT. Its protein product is CASSPRAGSNTGELFF.

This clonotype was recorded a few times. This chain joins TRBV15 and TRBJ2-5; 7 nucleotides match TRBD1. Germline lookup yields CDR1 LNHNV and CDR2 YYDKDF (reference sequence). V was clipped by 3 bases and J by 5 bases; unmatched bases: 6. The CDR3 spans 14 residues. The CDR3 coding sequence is TGTGCCACCAGCAGTGAAGGGGGCCACGAGACCCAGTACTTC. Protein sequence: CATSSEGGHETQYF.

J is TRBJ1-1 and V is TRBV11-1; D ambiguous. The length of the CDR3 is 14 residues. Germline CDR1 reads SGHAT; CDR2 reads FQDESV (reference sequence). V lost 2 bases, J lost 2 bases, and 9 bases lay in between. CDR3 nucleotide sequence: TGTGCCAGCAGCTTAAACCCAGAAAACACTGAAGCTTTCTTT. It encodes CASSLNPENTEAFF.

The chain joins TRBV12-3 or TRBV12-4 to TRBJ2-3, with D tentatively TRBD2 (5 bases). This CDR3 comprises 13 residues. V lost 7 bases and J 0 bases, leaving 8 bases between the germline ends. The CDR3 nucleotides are TGTGCCAGCAACGGGGAGAGCACAGATACGCAGTATTTT. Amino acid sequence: CASNGESTDTQYF.

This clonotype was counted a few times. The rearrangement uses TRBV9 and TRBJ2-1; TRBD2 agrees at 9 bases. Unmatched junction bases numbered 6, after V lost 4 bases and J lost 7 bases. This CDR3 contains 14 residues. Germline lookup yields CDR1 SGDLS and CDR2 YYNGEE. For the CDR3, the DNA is TGTGCCAGCAGCTTACGGACTAGCGCAAATGAGCAGTTCTTC. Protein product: CASSLRTSANEQFF.

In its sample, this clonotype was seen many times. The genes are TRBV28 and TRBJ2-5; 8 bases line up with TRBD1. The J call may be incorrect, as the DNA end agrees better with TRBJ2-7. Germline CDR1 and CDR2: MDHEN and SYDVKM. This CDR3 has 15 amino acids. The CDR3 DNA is TGTGCCAGCAGTCTATTCGGGACAGGCTCTTACGAGCAGTACTTC. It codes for CASSLFGTGSYEQYF.

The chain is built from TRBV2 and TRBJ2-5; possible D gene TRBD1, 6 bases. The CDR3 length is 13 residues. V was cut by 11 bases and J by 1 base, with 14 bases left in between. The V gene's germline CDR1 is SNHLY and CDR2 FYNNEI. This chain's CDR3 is CAGGRQAQETQYF. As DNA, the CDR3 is TGTGCCGGAGGTAGACAGGCCCAAGAGACCCAGTACTTC.

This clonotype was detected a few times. DNA of the CDR3: TGTGCCAGCAGTTACACTAGCGGGGGGCCTAACAATGAGCAGTTCTTC. As protein: CASSYTSGGPNNEQFF. J is TRBJ2-1 and V is TRBV6-6; 12 nucleotides agree with TRBD2. Germline V gene sequence: CDR1 MNHNY, CDR2 SVGAGI (reference sequence). The CDR3 sequence is 16 residues long. V lost 2 bases, J lost 5 bases, and 4 bases stayed unmatched.

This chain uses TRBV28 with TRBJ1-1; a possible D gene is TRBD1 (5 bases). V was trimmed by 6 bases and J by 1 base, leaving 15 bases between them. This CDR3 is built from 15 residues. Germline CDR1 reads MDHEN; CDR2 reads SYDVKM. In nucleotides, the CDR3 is TGTGCCAGCAGCCTGGGGGACCGGTCGAACACTGAAGCTTTCTTT. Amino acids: CASSLGDRSNTEAFF.

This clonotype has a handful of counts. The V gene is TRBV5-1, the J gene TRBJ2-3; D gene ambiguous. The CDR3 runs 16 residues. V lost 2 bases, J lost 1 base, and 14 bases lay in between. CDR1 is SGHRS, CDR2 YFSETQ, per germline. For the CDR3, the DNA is TGCGCCAGCAGCTTTTCACAGCACTCTGGCACAGATACGCAGTATTTT. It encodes CASSFSQHSGTDTQYF.

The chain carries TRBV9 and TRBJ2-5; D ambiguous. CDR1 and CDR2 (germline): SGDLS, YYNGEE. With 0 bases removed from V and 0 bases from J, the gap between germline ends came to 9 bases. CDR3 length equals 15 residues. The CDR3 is CASSVEGTNQETQYF. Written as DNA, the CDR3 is TGTGCCAGCAGCGTAGAGGGCACCAACCAAGAGACCCAGTACTTC.

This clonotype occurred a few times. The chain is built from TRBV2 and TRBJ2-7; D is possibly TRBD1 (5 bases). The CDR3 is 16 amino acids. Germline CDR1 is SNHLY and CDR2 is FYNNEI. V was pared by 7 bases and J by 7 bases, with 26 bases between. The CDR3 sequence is CASTEGRGAYSREQYF. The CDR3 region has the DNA TGTGCCAGCACCGAAGGAAGGGGCGCCTATTCACGGGAGCAGTACTTC. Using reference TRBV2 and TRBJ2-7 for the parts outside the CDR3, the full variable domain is EPEVTQTPSHQVTQMGQEVILRCVPISNHLYFYWYRQILGQKVEFLVSFYNNEISEKSEIFDDQFSVERPDGSNFTLKIRSTKLEDSAMYFCASTEGRGAYSREQYFGPGTRLTVT.

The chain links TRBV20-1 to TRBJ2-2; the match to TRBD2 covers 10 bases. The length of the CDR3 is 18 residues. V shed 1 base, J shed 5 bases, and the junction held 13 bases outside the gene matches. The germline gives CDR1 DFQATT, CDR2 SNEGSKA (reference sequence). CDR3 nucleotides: TGCAGTGCTAGAGCCCGGCTAGCGGGAGCCCGAGGAACCGGGGAGCTGTTTTTT. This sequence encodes CSARARLAGARGTGELFF.

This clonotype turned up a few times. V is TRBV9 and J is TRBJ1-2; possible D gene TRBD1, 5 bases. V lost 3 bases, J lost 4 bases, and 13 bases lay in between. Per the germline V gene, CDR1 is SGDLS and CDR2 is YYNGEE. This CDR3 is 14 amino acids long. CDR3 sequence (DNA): TGTGCCAGCAGCGACCTGACAGACAGCTATGGCTACACCTTC. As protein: CASSDLTDSYGYTF.

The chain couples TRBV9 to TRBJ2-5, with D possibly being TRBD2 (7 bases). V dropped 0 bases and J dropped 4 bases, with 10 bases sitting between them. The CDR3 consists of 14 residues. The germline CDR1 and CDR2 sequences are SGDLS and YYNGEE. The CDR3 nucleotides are TGTGCCAGCAGCGTAGGCGGGGGCCGAGAGACCCAGTACTTC. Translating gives CASSVGGGRETQYF.

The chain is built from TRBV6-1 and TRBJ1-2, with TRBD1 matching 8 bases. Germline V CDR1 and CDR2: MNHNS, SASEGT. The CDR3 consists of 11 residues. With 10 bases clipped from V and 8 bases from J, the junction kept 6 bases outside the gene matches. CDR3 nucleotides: TGTGCCATCCAGGGGGCGTGGGGCTACACCTTC. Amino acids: CAIQGAWGYTF.

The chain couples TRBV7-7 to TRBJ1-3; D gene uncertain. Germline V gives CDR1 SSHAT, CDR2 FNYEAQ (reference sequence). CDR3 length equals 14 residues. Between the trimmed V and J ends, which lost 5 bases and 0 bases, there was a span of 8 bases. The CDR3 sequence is CASSRGFSGNTIYF. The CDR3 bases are TGTGCCAGCAGCCGTGGTTTCTCTGGAAACACCATATATTTT.

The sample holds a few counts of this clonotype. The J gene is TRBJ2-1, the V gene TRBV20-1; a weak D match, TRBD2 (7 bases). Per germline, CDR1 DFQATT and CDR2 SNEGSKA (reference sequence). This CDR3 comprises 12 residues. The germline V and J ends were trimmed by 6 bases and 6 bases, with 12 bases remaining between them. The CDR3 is CSASAGANEQFF. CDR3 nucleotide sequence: TGCAGTGCCTCTGCGGGGGCCAATGAGCAGTTCTTC.